This entry lists 14 T cell receptor beta chains sequenced from one sample in a study of identical twins. One entry per CDR3 protein, called by TCRdb with MiXCR from the 5' RACE reads. The sample carries approximately 700,000 distinct CDR3 sequences, 15% to 20% recorded once. The same data also went into a second study, on T cells expressing NK-cell markers.

The sequenced sample was PBMCs. Source of these receptors: a woman in her late teens or twenties in good health.

The chain is built from TRBV5-5 and TRBJ1-5; TRBD1 matches at 8 bases. There are 18 residues in the CDR3. The V gene's germline CDR1 is SGHKS and CDR2 YYEKEE (reference sequence). The trim removed 4 bases at V and 1 base at J, leaving 13 bases unmatched. The DNA for the CDR3 is TGTGCCAGCAGCGTTCGCCTCCAGGGGGCTTTGAGCAATCAGCCCCAGCATTTT. As protein: CASSVRLQGALSNQPQHF.

This clonotype was seen a handful of times. This sequence joins TRBV12-3 or TRBV12-4 and TRBJ2-1, with TRBD2 matching 14 bases. The length of the CDR3 is 15 residues. V dropped 5 bases and J dropped 8; count of bases not matched to a gene: 5. The CDR3 nucleotides are TGTGCCAGCAGTCGACTAGCGGGAGGGCCGCATGAGCAGTTCTTC. This translates into CASSRLAGGPHEQFF.

This clonotype has a handful of counts. The CDR3 coding sequence is TGTGCCAGCAGTGACCCCTATCTAGCGGGGGGCTCCTACAATGAGCAGTTCTTC. Its protein is CASSDPYLAGGSYNEQFF. The genes are TRBV12-3 or TRBV12-4 and TRBJ2-1; 11 bases are a match to TRBD2. The CDR3 covers 18 residues. With 5 bases clipped from V and 0 bases from J, the junction kept 9 bases outside the gene matches.

This clonotype has a handful of counts. The chain recombines TRBV12-3 or TRBV12-4 with TRBJ2-4, with a possible D match to TRBD1 (5 bases). V was cut by 5 bases and J by 10 bases, with 15 bases left in between. The CDR3 spans 13 residues. CDR3 sequence: CASSGVIAGIQYF. In DNA, the CDR3 is TGTGCCAGCAGTGGAGTCATCGCAGGGATTCAGTACTTC.

This clonotype has ten or more counts. The chain recombines TRBV3-1 with TRBJ2-5; 9 bases agree with TRBD2. Trimming at V came to 4 bases and at J to 7 bases, leaving 13 bases not matched to a gene. This CDR3 is 16 amino acids long. CDR1 is LGHDT and CDR2 is YNNKEL in the germline V gene (reference sequence). The CDR3: CASSLRTGLAFVTQYF. CDR3 DNA: TGTGCCAGCAGCCTCCGAACGGGACTAGCATTTGTGACCCAGTACTTC.

The table lists this clonotype with a few counts. The J gene is TRBJ2-2, the V gene TRBV25-1; TRBD2 matches at 14 bases. Trimming removed 6 bases from V and 0 bases from J; junction bases left unmatched: 3. The CDR3 runs 17 residues. The germline CDR1 and CDR2 sequences are MGHDK and SYGVNS. CDR3 nucleotide sequence: TGTGCCAGCAGCCCGGGACTAGCGGGGGCGAACACCGGGGAGCTGTTTTTT. Translation: CASSPGLAGANTGELFF.

The chain couples TRBV20-1 to TRBJ2-7, with a possible D match to TRBD1 (5 bases). Germline V gene lookup returns CDR1 DFQATT and CDR2 SNEGSKA (reference sequence). V lost 6 bases and J lost 4, with 13 bases in between. This CDR3 comprises 12 residues. The CDR3 DNA sequence: TGCAGTGCAGGCGACAGACAGTACGAGCAGTACTTC. This translates into CSAGDRQYEQYF.

This clonotype was observed a handful of times. The rearrangement uses TRBV5-1 and TRBJ2-1; 9 bases match TRBD1. CDR3 size: 16 residues. Germline CDR1 is SGHRS and CDR2 is YFSETQ. The trim removed 6 bases at V and 9 bases at J, leaving 16 bases unmatched. The CDR3 region has the DNA TGCGCCAGCACTCCCGGGCCCGGGACAGGGTATGGTGAGCAGTTCTTC. Translation: CASTPGPGTGYGEQFF. Using reference TRBV5-1 and TRBJ2-1 for the parts outside the CDR3, the full variable domain is KAGVTQTPRYLIKTRGQQVTLSCSPISGHRSVSWYQQTPGQGLQFLFEYFSETQRNKGNFPGRFSGRQFSNSRSEMNVSTLELGDSALYLCASTPGPGTGYGEQFFGPGTRLTVL.

Only a few counts were recorded for this clonotype. The rearrangement links TRBV15 to TRBJ2-2; D unclear. V was shortened by 1 base and J by 7 bases, with 4 bases between the two germline ends. The CDR3 totals 12 residues. Germline CDR1 and CDR2: LNHNV and YYDKDF (reference sequence). The CDR3 reads CATSRVGGELFF. The CDR3 DNA is TGTGCCACCAGCAGAGTGGGCGGGGAGCTGTTTTTT.

V is TRBV5-1 and J is TRBJ2-2; possible D gene TRBD2, 6 bases. The germline V gene has CDR1 SGHRS and CDR2 YFSETQ. Trimming removed 4 bases from V and 3 bases from J, with 13 bases in between. This CDR3 is 15 amino acids long. The CDR3 reads CASSQIGGDTGELFF. CDR3 nucleotide sequence: TGCGCCAGCAGCCAAATAGGAGGGGACACCGGGGAGCTGTTTTTT.

The table lists this clonotype with a few counts. This rearrangement joins TRBV11-1 to TRBJ2-4; 13 bases match TRBD2. J gave up 4 bases and V 3 bases, and 12 bases lay outside the gene matches. The CDR3 runs to 19 residues. Germline CDR1 reads SGHAT; CDR2 reads FQDESV (reference sequence). The CDR3 sequence: CASSFPGLAGPRAKNIQYF. CDR3 bases: TGTGCCAGCAGCTTTCCGGGACTAGCGGGACCGCGCGCGAAAAACATTCAGTACTTC.

V and J are TRBV6-5 and TRBJ2-7; the D is unclear. The V end lost 0 bases, the J end lost 4 bases, and 10 bases lay between the germline ends. This CDR3 spans 14 amino acids. Germline V gene data show CDR1 as MNHEY and CDR2 as SVGAGI. The CDR3 region is CASSYSAPPYEQYF. In DNA, the CDR3 is TGTGCCAGCAGTTACTCAGCACCTCCTTACGAGCAGTACTTC.

A few counts support this clonotype. The chain couples TRBV5-1 to TRBJ2-1, with 7 bases matching TRBD1. The J segment lost 4 bases and the V segment lost 6 bases, leaving 22 bases of the junction unmatched. The length of the CDR3 is 19 residues. Germline V lookup: CDR1 SGHRS, CDR2 YFSETQ. CDR3 bases: TGCGCCAGCACCCACGTATTTAAAGAGGGGGCCCCCCCTTACAATGAGCAGTTCTTC. This sequence encodes CASTHVFKEGAPPYNEQFF.

Comment on this clonotype: A much larger clone differs from this one at a single base, so this may be a read error. This sequence joins TRBV7-2 and TRBJ1-2; D possibly corresponds to TRBD1 (6 bases). V was shortened by 3 bases and J by 4 bases, with 9 bases between the two germline ends. Germline CDR1 SGHTA, CDR2 FQGNSA. The CDR3 runs 13 residues. The CDR3 nucleotides are TGTGCCAGCAGCTTCGGGACACTCTATGGCTACACCTTC. Protein product: CASSFGTLYGYTF.